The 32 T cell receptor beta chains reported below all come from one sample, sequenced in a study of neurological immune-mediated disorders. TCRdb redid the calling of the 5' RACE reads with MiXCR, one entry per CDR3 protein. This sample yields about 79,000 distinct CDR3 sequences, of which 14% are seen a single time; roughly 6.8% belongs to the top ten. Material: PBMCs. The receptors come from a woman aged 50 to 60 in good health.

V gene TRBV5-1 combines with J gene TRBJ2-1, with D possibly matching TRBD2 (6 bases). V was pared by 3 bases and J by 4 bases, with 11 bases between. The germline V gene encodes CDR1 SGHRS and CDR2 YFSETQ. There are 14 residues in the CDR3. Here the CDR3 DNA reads TGCGCCAGCAGCTGGGGACTCTTTTACAATGAGCAGTTCTTC. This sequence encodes CASSWGLFYNEQFF. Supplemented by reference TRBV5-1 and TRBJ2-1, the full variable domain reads KAGVTQTPRYLIKTRGQQVTLSCSPISGHRSVSWYQQTPGQGLQFLFEYFSETQRNKGNFPGRFSGRQFSNSRSEMNVSTLELGDSALYLCASSWGLFYNEQFFGPGTRLTVL.

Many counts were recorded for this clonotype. The CDR3 coding sequence is TGTGCCAGCAGCTTACGGACGGCCACGGTTGGCTACACCTTC. Amino acid sequence: CASSLRTATVGYTF. The V gene is TRBV5-5, the J gene TRBJ1-2; no definite D call. This CDR3 is built from 14 residues. Trimming removed 2 bases at V and 7 bases at J, with 15 bases between. Germline V lookup: CDR1 SGHKS, CDR2 YYEKEE (reference sequence).

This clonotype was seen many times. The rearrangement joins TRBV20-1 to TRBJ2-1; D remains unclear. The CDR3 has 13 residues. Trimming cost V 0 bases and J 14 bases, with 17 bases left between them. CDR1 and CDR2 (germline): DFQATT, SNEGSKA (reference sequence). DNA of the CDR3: TGCAGTGCTAGAGATCTCATTGTGGGAACGGAGTTCTTC. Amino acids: CSARDLIVGTEFF.

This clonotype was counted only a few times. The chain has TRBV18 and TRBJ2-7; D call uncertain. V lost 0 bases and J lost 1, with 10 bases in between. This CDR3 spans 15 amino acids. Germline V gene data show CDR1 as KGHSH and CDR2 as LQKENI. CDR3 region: CASSPPSKGSYEQYF. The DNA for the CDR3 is TGTGCCAGCTCACCACCGAGTAAGGGTTCCTACGAGCAGTACTTC. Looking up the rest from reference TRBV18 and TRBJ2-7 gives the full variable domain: NAGVMQNPRHLVRRRGQEARLRCSPMKGHSHVYWYRQLPEEGLKFMVYLQKENIIDESGMPKERFSAEFPKEGPSILRIQQVVRGDSAAYFCASSPPSKGSYEQYFGPGTRLTVT.

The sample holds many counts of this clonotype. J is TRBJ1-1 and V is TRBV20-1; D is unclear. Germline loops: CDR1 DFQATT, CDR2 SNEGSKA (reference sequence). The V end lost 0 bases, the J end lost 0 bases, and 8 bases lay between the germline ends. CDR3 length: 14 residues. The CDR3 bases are TGCAGTGCTAGAGATCGGGTTGTGAACACTGAAGCTTTCTTT. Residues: CSARDRVVNTEAFF.

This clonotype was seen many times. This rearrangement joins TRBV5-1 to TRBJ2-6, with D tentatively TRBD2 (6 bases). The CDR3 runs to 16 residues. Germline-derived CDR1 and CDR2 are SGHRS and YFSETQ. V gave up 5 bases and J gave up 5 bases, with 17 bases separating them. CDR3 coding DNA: TGCGCCAGCAGTTTGATGGGGGACTTCTGGGCCAACGTCCTGACTTTC. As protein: CASSLMGDFWANVLTF.

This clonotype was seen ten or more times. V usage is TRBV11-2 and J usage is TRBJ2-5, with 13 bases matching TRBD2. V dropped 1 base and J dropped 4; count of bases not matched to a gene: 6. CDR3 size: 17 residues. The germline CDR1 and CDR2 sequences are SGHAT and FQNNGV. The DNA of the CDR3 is TGTGCCAGCAGCTTAGGGACTAGCGGGAGAGGAGTAGAGACCCAGTACTTC. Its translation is CASSLGTSGRGVETQYF.

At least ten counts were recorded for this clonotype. CDR3 residues: CASSVESVPGPYGYTF. CDR3 in DNA: TGTGCCAGCAGCGTAGAATCTGTACCGGGACCTTATGGCTACACCTTC. The chain combines TRBV9 with TRBJ1-2; D perhaps matches TRBD1 (5 bases). Per germline, CDR1 SGDLS and CDR2 YYNGEE. The CDR3 is 16 residues long. Trimming stripped 0 bases from V and 5 bases from J, with 17 bases between. The full variable domain, in which reference TRBV9 and TRBJ1-2 provide the parts outside the CDR3, is DSGVTQTPKHLITATGQRVTLRCSPRSGDLSVYWYQQSLDQGLQFLIQYYNGEERAKGNILERFSAQQFPDLHSELNLSSLELGDSALYFCASSVESVPGPYGYTFGSGTRLTVV.

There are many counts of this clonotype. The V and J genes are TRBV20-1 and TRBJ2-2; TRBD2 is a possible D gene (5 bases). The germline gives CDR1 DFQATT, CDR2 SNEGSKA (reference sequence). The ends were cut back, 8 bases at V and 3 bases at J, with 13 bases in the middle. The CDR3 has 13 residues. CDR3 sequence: CSLGRADTGELFF. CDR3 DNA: TGCAGTCTCGGGCGGGCGGACACCGGGGAGCTGTTTTTT.

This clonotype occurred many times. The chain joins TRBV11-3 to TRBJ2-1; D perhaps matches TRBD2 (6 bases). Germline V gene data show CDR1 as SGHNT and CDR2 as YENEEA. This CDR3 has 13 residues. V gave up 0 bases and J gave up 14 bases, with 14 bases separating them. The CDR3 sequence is CASSLDSEGGEFF. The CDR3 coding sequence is TGTGCCAGCAGCTTAGATTCGGAGGGAGGAGAGTTCTTC.

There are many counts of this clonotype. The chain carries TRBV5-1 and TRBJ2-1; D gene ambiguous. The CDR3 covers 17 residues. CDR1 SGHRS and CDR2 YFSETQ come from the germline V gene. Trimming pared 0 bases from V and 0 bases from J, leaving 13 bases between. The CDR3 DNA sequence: TGCGCCAGCAGCTTGGCAATACGACAACTCTCCTACAATGAGCAGTTCTTC. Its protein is CASSLAIRQLSYNEQFF.

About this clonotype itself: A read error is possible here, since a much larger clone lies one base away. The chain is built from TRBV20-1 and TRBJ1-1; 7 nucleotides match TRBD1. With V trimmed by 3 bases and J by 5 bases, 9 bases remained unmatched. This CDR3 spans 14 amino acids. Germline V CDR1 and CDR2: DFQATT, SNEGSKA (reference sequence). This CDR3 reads CSASFGSGGTEAFF. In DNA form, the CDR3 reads TGCAGTGCTAGTTTTGGGTCAGGGGGTACTGAAGCTTTCTTT.

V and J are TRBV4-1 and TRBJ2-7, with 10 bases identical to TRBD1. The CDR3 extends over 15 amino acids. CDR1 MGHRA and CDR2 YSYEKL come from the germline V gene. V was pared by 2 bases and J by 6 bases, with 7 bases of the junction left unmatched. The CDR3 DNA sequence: TGCGCCAGCAGCCAACCCGGGACAGGGGTTCGCGAGCAGTACTTC. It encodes CASSQPGTGVREQYF.

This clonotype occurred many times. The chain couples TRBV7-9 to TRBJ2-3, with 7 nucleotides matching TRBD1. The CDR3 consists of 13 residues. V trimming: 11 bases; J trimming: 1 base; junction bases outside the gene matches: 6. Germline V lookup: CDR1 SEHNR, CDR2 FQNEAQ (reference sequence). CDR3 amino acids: CASGGSGTDTQYF. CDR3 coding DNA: TGTGCCTCAGGGGGATCGGGCACAGATACGCAGTATTTT. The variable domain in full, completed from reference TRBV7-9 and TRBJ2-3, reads DTGVSQNPRHKITKRGQNVTFRCDPISEHNRLYWYRQTLGQGPEFLTYFQNEAQLEKSRLLSDRFSAERPKGSFSTLEIQRTEQGDSAMYLCASGGSGTDTQYFGPGTRLTVL.

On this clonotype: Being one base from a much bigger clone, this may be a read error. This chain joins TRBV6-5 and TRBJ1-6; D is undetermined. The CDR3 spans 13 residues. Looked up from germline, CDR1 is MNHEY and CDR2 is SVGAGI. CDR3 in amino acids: CASSYLTNSHLHF. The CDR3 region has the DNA TGTGCCAGCAGTTACTTAACTAATTCACACCTCCACTTT.

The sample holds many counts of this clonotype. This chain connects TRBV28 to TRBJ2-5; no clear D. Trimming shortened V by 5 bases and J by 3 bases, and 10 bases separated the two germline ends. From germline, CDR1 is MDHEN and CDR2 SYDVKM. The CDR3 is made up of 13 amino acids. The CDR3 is CASSPTWEETQYF. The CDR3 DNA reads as TGTGCCAGCAGTCCAACGTGGGAAGAGACCCAGTACTTC.

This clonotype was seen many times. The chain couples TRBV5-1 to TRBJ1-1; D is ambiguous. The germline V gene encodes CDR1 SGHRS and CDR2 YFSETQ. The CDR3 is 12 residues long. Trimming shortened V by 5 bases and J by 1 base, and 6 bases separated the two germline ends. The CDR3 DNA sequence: TGCGCCAGCAGGGACGGGAACACTGAAGCTTTCTTT. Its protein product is CASRDGNTEAFF.

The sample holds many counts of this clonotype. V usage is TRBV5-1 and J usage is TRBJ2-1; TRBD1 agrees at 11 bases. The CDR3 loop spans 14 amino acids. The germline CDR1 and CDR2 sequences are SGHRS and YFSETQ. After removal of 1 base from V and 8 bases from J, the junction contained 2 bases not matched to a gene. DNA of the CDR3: TGCGCCAGCAGCTTGTGGGACAGGGGGGATGAGCAGTTCTTC. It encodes CASSLWDRGDEQFF.

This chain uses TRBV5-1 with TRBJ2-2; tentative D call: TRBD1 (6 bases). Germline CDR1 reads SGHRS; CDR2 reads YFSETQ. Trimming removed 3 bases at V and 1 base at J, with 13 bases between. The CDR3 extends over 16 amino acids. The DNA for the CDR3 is TGCGCCAGCAGCTACCGACAGGTGGAGAACACCGGGGAGCTGTTTTTT. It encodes CASSYRQVENTGELFF.

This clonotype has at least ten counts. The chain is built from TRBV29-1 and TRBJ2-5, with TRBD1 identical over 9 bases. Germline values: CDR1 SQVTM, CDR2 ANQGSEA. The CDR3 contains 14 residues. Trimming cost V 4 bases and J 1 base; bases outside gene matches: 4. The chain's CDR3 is CSVARDRVQETQYF. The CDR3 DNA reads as TGCAGCGTTGCTCGGGACAGGGTCCAAGAGACCCAGTACTTC.

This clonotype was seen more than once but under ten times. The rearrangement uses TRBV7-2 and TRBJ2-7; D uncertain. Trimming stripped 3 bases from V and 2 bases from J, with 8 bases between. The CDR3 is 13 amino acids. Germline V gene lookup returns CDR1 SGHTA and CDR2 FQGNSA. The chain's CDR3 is CASSFPGTYEQYF. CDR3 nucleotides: TGTGCCAGCAGCTTTCCAGGAACCTACGAGCAGTACTTC. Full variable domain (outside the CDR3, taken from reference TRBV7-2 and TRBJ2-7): GAGVSQSPSNKVTEKGKDVELRCDPISGHTALYWYRQSLGQGLEFLIYFQGNSAPDKSGLPSDRFSAERTGGSVSTLTIQRTQQEDSAVYLCASSFPGTYEQYFGPGTRLTVT.

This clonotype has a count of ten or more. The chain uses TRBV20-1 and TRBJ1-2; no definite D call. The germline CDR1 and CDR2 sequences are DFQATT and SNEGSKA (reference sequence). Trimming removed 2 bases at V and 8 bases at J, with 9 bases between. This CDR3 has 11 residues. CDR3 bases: TGCAGTGCTAGACGCGGGTCCGGCTACACCTTC. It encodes CSARRGSGYTF.

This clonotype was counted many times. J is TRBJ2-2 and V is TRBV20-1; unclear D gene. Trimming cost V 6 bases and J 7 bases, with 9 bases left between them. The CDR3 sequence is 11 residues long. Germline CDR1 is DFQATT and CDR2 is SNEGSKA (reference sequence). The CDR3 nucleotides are TGCAGTGCAGTGCTAAACGGGGAGCTGTTTTTT. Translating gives CSAVLNGELFF.

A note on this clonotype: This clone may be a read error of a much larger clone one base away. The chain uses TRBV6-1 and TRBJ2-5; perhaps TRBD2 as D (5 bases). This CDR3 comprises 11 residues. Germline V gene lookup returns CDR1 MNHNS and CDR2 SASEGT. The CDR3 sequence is CSSFGEETQYF. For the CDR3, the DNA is TGTTCCAGCTTCGGGGAAGAGACCCAGTACTTC.

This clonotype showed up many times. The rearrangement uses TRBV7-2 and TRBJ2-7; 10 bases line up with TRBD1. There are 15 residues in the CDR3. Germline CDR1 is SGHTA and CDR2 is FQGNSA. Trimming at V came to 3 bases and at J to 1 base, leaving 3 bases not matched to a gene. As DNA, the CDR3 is TGTGCCAGCAGCTTCGGGGGACAGGGGTCCTACGAGCAGTACTTC. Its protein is CASSFGGQGSYEQYF.

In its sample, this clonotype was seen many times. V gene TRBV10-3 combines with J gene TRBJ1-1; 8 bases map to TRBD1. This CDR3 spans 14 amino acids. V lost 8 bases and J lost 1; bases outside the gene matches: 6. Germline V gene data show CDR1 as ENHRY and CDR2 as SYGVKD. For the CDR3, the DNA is TGTGCCATCCACACCGGGACAGGGAACACTGAAGCTTTCTTT. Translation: CAIHTGTGNTEAFF.

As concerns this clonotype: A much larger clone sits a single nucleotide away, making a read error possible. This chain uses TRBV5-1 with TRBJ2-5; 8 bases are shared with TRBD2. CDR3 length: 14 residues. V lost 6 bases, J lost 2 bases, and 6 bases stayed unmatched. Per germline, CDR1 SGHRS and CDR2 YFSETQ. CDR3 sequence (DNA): TGCGCCAGCACGGAGCGGGGGTTACAAGAGACCCAGTACTTC. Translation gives CASTERGLQETQYF.

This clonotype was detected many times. This CDR3 reads CSVKPFAQILAFF. The CDR3 bases are TGCAGCGTTAAACCCTTTGCGCAAATTTTGGCTTTCTTT. The rearrangement uses TRBV29-1 and TRBJ1-1, with D unresolved. Trimming left V 5 bases short and J 11 bases short, with 21 bases between. Germline V lookup: CDR1 SQVTM, CDR2 ANQGSEA. This CDR3 has 13 residues.

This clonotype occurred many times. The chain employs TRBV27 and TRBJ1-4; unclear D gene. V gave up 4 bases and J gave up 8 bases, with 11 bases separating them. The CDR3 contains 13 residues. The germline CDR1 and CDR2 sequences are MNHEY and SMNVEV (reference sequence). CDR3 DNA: TGTGCCAGCAGTTGGCTAGCCCGGGAAAAACTGTTTTTT. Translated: CASSWLAREKLFF.

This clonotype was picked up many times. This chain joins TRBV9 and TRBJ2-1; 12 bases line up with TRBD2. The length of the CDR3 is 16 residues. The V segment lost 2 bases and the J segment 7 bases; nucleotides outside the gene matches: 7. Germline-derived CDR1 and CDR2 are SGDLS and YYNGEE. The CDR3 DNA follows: TGTGCCAGCAGCGTTCGACTAGCGGGAGCCCGGAATGAGCAGTTCTTC. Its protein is CASSVRLAGARNEQFF.

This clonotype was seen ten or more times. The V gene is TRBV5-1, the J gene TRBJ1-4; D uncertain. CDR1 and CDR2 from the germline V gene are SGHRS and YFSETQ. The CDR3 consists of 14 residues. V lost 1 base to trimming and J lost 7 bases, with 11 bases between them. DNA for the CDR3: TGCGCCAGCAGCTTGATGGGGTCGGGTGAAAAACTGTTTTTT. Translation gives CASSLMGSGEKLFF.

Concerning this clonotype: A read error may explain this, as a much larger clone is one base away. The CDR3 loop reads CVSSPLGSFYEQFF. The CDR3 DNA follows: TGTGTCAGCAGTCCCCTAGGGTCTTTTTATGAGCAGTTCTTC. The chain joins TRBV28 to TRBJ2-1; D uncertain. CDR1 and CDR2 from the germline V gene are MDHEN and SYDVKM. The CDR3 contains 14 residues.